This T cell receptor (beta chain) derives from a study of OX40 agonist ivuxolimab in advanced cancers. Context from the whole study: Ivuxolimab, which targeted the costimulatory receptor OX40 (CD134), was an agonistic, fully human IgG2 monoclonal antibody. Among the roughly 50 dose-escalation patients, about 20 had hepatocellular carcinoma, 15 or so melanoma, 9 renal cell carcinoma and 9 head and neck cancer. Partial responses occurred in three dose-escalation patients: two with cutaneous melanoma and one with hepatocellular carcinoma. Intravenous ivuxolimab was administered to patients every 2 weeks at six dose levels: 0.01, 0.1, 0.3, 1.5, 3 and 10 mg/kg. In the dose-escalation cohort, around four fifths of patients were male, and the mean age was roughly 60 years, with a range of roughly 20 to 80. The point of sequencing TCRbeta in the periphery was to test whether ivuxolimab changed TCR sequence diversity and drove clonal T-cell expansion. The monotherapy dose-escalation portion (N ≈ 52 patients) of the phase I ivuxolimab trial is reported in the paper. Prior anti-PD-1, anti-PD-L1 or anti-CTLA-4 therapy was permitted, and 30% to 45% of dose-escalation patients had received checkpoint inhibitors. The full study reports these points: After ivuxolimab, expanded clones were on average more numerous among CD8+ T cells than among CD4+ T cells. Antigen specificity was not determined for the clonally expanded peripheral T cells. Clonal expansion of both CD4+ and CD8+ blood T cells was observed from baseline to week 6 at doses 0.1 to 3.0 mg/kg. In the 0.1-3.0 mg/kg groups, partial responders had among the lowest normalized peripheral clonal expansion, particularly in CD8+ T cells. Low levels of normalized T-cell clonal expansion were also shown by some nonresponding patients.

To sequence the TCRbeta CDR3 region, genomic DNA was isolated from the sorted cells. The immunoSEQ Assay was used to sequence the TCRbeta CDR3 regions. What TCRdb holds here is the immuneACCESS table cut down to in-frame rearrangements. Part of the clones is not present; checked against another copy, under half of the missing clones reflect an unresolved V gene, and the others are unexplained. For this sample the table gives 80,000 to 90,000 clones, of which 80% to 90% were detected only once. The ten largest clones add up to 1.5% to 2% of the sample. The trial excluded patients who had a history of autoimmune disease or who were on systemic immunosuppression. Peripheral blood for TCR sequencing was collected from all dose cohorts at baseline, on cycle 4 day 1, and on cycle 7 day 1. Samples came from an open-label, multicenter, first-in-human phase I dose-escalation trial of ivuxolimab. The trial enrolled adults with locally advanced or metastatic head and neck squamous cell, hepatocellular, melanoma or renal cell carcinoma. Before TCR sequencing, CD4+ T cells and CD8+ T cells from peripheral blood were sorted into separate populations.

From the cysteine through the phenylalanine, the CDR3 covers 15 amino acids. The read is trimmed to its CDR3 DNA, 45 bases read in frame from base 1. Based on the germline V gene, the CDR1 and CDR2 sequences are SGHVS and FQNEAQ. The junction shows trimming of 1 base on V and 6 bases on J, and the gene matches do not reach 8 bases of it. Details on this clone: Its antigen is still unknown. Base qualities are not at hand, and no much larger clone is one base apart.

The specimen was CD4+ or CD8+ T cells sorted from blood, collected in a trial of the OX40 agonist ivuxolimab. The chain couples TRBV7-8 to TRBJ1-1; TRBD1 agrees with 7 junctional bases. The sequence derives from an adult with an advanced solid tumor such as melanoma, head and neck, liver or kidney cancer. The CDR3 amino acid sequence is: CASSLGGQNNPEAFF. The DNA sequence reads TGTGCCAGCAGCTTAGGGGGACAGAACAACCCTGAAGCTTTCTTT.